These 30 T cell receptor beta chains were all obtained from the same sample, sequenced in a study of graft-versus-host responses after intestinal transplantation. Using immunoSEQ multiplex PCR, the repertoire was profiled, and TCRdb retains in-frame clones only, with some absent. The table has about 51,000 clones, 89% seen once. The antigens these receptors bind are not known. The specimen comprised unstimulated CD4+ T cells sorted from spleen or lymph node cells, sampled before transplant. Source of these receptors: a human donor who was the organ donor for an intestinal transplant.

The chain combines TRBV28 with TRBJ1-1, with TRBD1 matching over 8 bases. Germline values: CDR1 MDHEN, CDR2 SYDVKM. Trimming took 7 bases from V and 4 from J; bases not matched to a gene: 8. The length of the CDR3 is 14 residues. CDR3 bases: TGTGCCAGCACTTTCGGCGACAGGGGCACTGAAGCTTTCTTT. Encoded protein: CASTFGDRGTEAFF.

The genes are TRBV30 and TRBJ1-2, with TRBD1 identical over 10 bases. V was clipped by 5 bases and J by 7 bases; unmatched bases: 4. The CDR3 contains 12 residues. Per the germline V gene, CDR1 is GTSNPN and CDR2 is SVGIG (reference sequence). As DNA, the CDR3 is TGTGCCTGGTCCGGACAGGGGGGTGGCTACACCTTC. It encodes CAWSGQGGGYTF.

The CDR3 loop is CASSYPLGVTTDTQYF. CDR3 nucleotide sequence: TGTGCCAGCAGTTACCCCCTAGGAGTAACCACAGATACGCAGTATTTT. The chain couples TRBV6-6 to TRBJ2-3; D gene uncertain. Trimming stripped 2 bases from V and 2 bases from J, with 14 bases between. This CDR3 has 16 amino acids. Germline lookup yields CDR1 MNHNY and CDR2 SVGAGI (reference sequence).

This clone was seen once. This chain links TRBV6-6 with TRBJ2-3; D is perhaps TRBD1 (6 bases). The CDR3 is 14 amino acids. V lost 10 bases and J lost 2, with 16 bases in between. Per germline, CDR1 MNHNY and CDR2 SVGAGI (reference sequence). The DNA of the CDR3 is TGTGCCACTACGCTAGGGGGACCCACAGATACGCAGTATTTT. Translation gives CATTLGGPTDTQYF.

V gene TRBV7-9 combines with J gene TRBJ1-5, with 7 bases lining up with TRBD1. J gave up 11 bases and V 5 bases, and 3 bases lay outside the gene matches. The CDR3 spans 11 residues. Germline V gene lookup returns CDR1 SEHNR and CDR2 FQNEAQ (reference sequence). CDR3 region: CASSQGESQHF. In DNA form, the CDR3 reads TGTGCCAGCAGCCAGGGGGAGTCCCAGCATTTT.

The rearrangement links TRBV7-2 to TRBJ2-3; tentative D call: TRBD2 (6 bases). Germline CDR1 SGHTA, CDR2 FQGNSA. Trimming stripped 3 bases from V and 6 bases from J, with 13 bases between. The CDR3 is 14 amino acids. In DNA, the CDR3 is TGTGCCAGCAGCTTTAGATCGGGAGCGGATACGCAGTATTTT. This translates into CASSFRSGADTQYF.

The V gene is TRBV5-8, the J gene TRBJ1-5; 7 nucleotides agree with TRBD1. J gave up 5 bases and V 0 bases, and 11 bases lay outside the gene matches. The CDR3 is 17 residues long. The germline V gene encodes CDR1 SGHTS and CDR2 YDEGEE. This CDR3 is CASSLGGSVQGDQPQHF. The CDR3 bases are TGTGCCAGCAGCTTGGGGGGGTCGGTCCAGGGGGATCAGCCCCAGCATTTT.

J is TRBJ2-1 and V is TRBV7-3, with 12 bases identical to TRBD2. J gave up 4 bases and V 5 bases, and 12 bases lay outside the gene matches. The germline V gene has CDR1 SGHTA and CDR2 FQGTGA. This CDR3 is 18 amino acids long. The DNA of the CDR3 is TGTGCCAGCAGCGCCCGGACTAGCGGGAAAAATTGGTACAATGAGCAGTTCTTC. This translates into CASSARTSGKNWYNEQFF.

CDR3 sequence: CASSEPNRELGEQFF. CDR3 DNA sequence: TGTGCCAGCAGTGAACCGAACAGGGAATTAGGTGAGCAGTTCTTC. The chain employs TRBV6-1 and TRBJ2-1; TRBD1 might be the D (6 bases). Germline CDR1 and CDR2: MNHNS and SASEGT. This CDR3 contains 15 residues. V was cut by 2 bases and J by 9 bases, with 17 bases left in between.

The rearrangement uses TRBV6-1 and TRBJ2-7; 11 nucleotides line up with TRBD2. Germline assignment: CDR1 MNHNS and CDR2 SASEGT. CDR3 size: 15 residues. The trim removed 1 base at V and 7 bases at J, leaving 6 bases unmatched. CDR3 region: CASSEEGLAGGEQYF. CDR3 DNA: TGTGCCAGCAGTGAAGAAGGGCTAGCGGGAGGAGAGCAGTACTTC.

This chain joins TRBV20-1 and TRBJ2-7; D not certain. The CDR3 is 10 amino acids. Germline V gene data show CDR1 as DFQATT and CDR2 as SNEGSKA (reference sequence). Trimming shortened V by 4 bases and J by 3 bases, and 4 bases separated the two germline ends. The CDR3: CSATVYEQYF. DNA of the CDR3: TGCAGTGCTACGGTCTACGAGCAGTACTTC.

The CDR3 loop reads CASSEPGYGYTF. Here the CDR3 DNA reads TGTGCCAGCAGCGAGCCAGGGTATGGCTACACCTTC. The V call is TRBV9, the J call TRBJ1-2, with D possibly TRBD1 on 5 matching bases. Deletions cut 3 bases from V and 5 bases from J, with 8 bases between. Germline CDR1 and CDR2: SGDLS and YYNGEE. This CDR3 region has 12 residues. Variable domain in full (rest from reference TRBV9 and TRBJ1-2): DSGVTQTPKHLITATGQRVTLRCSPRSGDLSVYWYQQSLDQGLQFLIQYYNGEERAKGNILERFSAQQFPDLHSELNLSSLELGDSALYFCASSEPGYGYTFGSGTRLTVV.

The chain recombines TRBV29-1 with TRBJ2-3, with D possibly being TRBD1 (6 bases). Per the germline V gene, CDR1 is SQVTM and CDR2 is ANQGSEA. This CDR3 region has 13 residues. Trimming shortened V by 4 bases and J by 1 base, and 9 bases separated the two germline ends. This CDR3 reads CSVVRGGTDTQYF. The CDR3 DNA reads as TGCAGCGTTGTCAGGGGTGGCACAGATACGCAGTATTTT.

The chain uses TRBV27 and TRBJ1-1, with D possibly being TRBD1 (6 bases). The V gene's germline CDR1 is MNHEY and CDR2 SMNVEV (reference sequence). Trimming took off 2 bases at V and 0 bases at J, with 13 bases between the two ends. The CDR3 runs to 16 residues. In DNA form, the CDR3 reads TGTGCCAGCAGTTTACCGCAGGGACAATTGAACACTGAAGCTTTCTTT. Translation gives CASSLPQGQLNTEAFF.

This clone occurred once. This sequence joins TRBV6-5 and TRBJ2-1; possibly TRBD1 for D (6 bases). The CDR3 is 15 residues long. The V gene's germline CDR1 is MNHEY and CDR2 SVGAGI. Trimming removed 5 bases from V and 3 bases from J, with 14 bases in between. As DNA, the CDR3 is TGTGCCAGCAGTAGGAACAGGGAAGGCTACAATGAGCAGTTCTTC. Residues: CASSRNREGYNEQFF.

The genes are TRBV6-1 and TRBJ2-7; tentative D call: TRBD1 (6 bases). The length of the CDR3 is 16 residues. The germline V gene encodes CDR1 MNHNS and CDR2 SASEGT. The V gene lost 0 bases and the J gene lost 6 bases, with 18 bases spanning the gap. The CDR3 DNA reads TGTGCCAGCAGTGAAGCTCGGCCAGGGGCCATTGGCGAGCAGTACTTC. Translating gives CASSEARPGAIGEQYF.

The table lists this clone with a few counts. The CDR3 coding sequence is TGTGCCAGTAGCACAGGGGAGAGAGCGGAAGAGCAGTACTTC. It specifies CASSTGERAEEQYF. The chain uses TRBV19 and TRBJ2-7; TRBD1 aligns across 7 bases. V lost 6 bases to trimming and J lost 7 bases; unmatched junction nucleotides: 12. Per germline, CDR1 LNHDA and CDR2 SQIVND (reference sequence). This CDR3 region has 14 residues.

V and J are TRBV29-1 and TRBJ2-5; D uncertain. This CDR3 has 12 residues. CDR1 and CDR2 (germline): SQVTM, ANQGSEA. The V and J ends lost 7 bases and 2 bases respectively, with 11 bases between them. CDR3 in DNA: TGCAGCGACCGGTCCAGGCAAGAGACCCAGTACTTC. It is translated as CSDRSRQETQYF.

V usage is TRBV7-3 and J usage is TRBJ2-1; 7 bases match TRBD2. The CDR3 is made up of 13 amino acids. The V gene end was trimmed by 1 base and the J gene end by 7 bases; junction bases not matched to a gene: 1. Germline V gene sequence: CDR1 SGHTA, CDR2 FQGTGA. CDR3 residues: CASSLREGNEQFF. In DNA form, the CDR3 reads TGTGCCAGCAGCTTAAGGGAGGGGAATGAGCAGTTCTTC.

CDR3 loop: CASSFSGTNEKLFF. For the CDR3, the DNA is TGTGCCAGCAGCTTCTCAGGGACTAATGAAAAACTGTTTTTT. The rearrangement links TRBV7-2 to TRBJ1-4, with a possible D match to TRBD1 (5 bases). V was cut by 3 bases and J by 2 bases, with 7 bases left in between. Germline V gene lookup returns CDR1 SGHTA and CDR2 FQGNSA. The CDR3 spans 14 residues.

The J gene is TRBJ2-3, the V gene TRBV7-2, with 10 bases matching TRBD2. This CDR3 comprises 16 residues. Losses at the gene ends were 5 bases for V and 1 base for J; bases not matched to a gene: 6. CDR1 and CDR2 from the germline V gene are SGHTA and FQGNSA. Here the CDR3 reads CASSASGTSGTDTQYF. In nucleotides, the CDR3 is TGTGCCAGCAGCGCCTCCGGGACTAGCGGCACAGATACGCAGTATTTT.

This chain joins TRBV28 and TRBJ1-5; weak D call: TRBD1 (6 bases). The length of the CDR3 is 15 residues. Looked up from germline, CDR1 is MDHEN and CDR2 is SYDVKM. V was pared by 10 bases and J by 4 bases, with 20 bases between. Written as DNA, the CDR3 is TGTGCCACCAGGGGAGAAGGAGGGGAGAATCAGCCCCAGCATTTT. Amino acid sequence: CATRGEGGENQPQHF.

This chain links TRBV5-5 with TRBJ1-1; D is unclear. CDR3 length: 14 amino acids. CDR1 and CDR2 (germline): SGHKS, YYEKEE (reference sequence). Trimming took off 1 base at V and 3 bases at J, with 10 bases between the two ends. The CDR3 DNA follows: TGTGCCAGCAGCTTGTCTGGGCAAGACACTGAAGCTTTCTTT. Amino acid sequence: CASSLSGQDTEAFF.

The rearrangement links TRBV29-1 to TRBJ2-7; 10 bases fit TRBD1. The CDR3 contains 12 residues. The germline V gene encodes CDR1 SQVTM and CDR2 ANQGSEA. Germline trimming cut 7 bases from V and 7 bases from J; bases unmatched to any gene: 7. Here the CDR3 DNA reads TGCAGCGCGGGACAGGGGAGTTGGGAGCAGTACTTC. It specifies CSAGQGSWEQYF.

The V call is TRBV2, the J call TRBJ2-5, with 9 bases identical to TRBD1. The J call may be in error: the DNA end matches TRBJ2-7 better. CDR3 length: 15 amino acids. CDR1 and CDR2 from the germline V gene are SNHLY and FYNNEI. DNA for the CDR3: TGTGCCAGCAGTCCACTGGGGACAGGGAAATACGAGCAGTACTTC. It encodes CASSPLGTGKYEQYF.

The rearrangement joins TRBV27 to TRBJ2-5; 8 nucleotides match TRBD2. CDR1 and CDR2 (germline): MNHEY, SMNVEV (reference sequence). This CDR3 contains 15 residues. V was clipped by 0 bases and J by 4 bases; unmatched bases: 4. CDR3 DNA: TGTGCCAGCAGTTTATCGGGACTAGGGGTAGAGACCCAGTACTTC. Its protein is CASSLSGLGVETQYF.

The chain has TRBV30 and TRBJ2-7; no clear D gene. V was pared by 3 bases and J by 3 bases, with 12 bases between. The germline V gene has CDR1 GTSNPN and CDR2 SVGIG (reference sequence). The CDR3 extends over 13 amino acids. The CDR3 DNA reads as TGTGCCTGGAGGGCCGGGTATGTCTACGAGCAGTACTTC. It translates to CAWRAGYVYEQYF.

This chain uses TRBV10-3 with TRBJ2-2; D is possibly TRBD1 (5 bases). V lost 10 bases and J 6 bases, leaving 18 bases between the germline ends. The CDR3 has 14 amino acids. CDR1 and CDR2 (germline): ENHRY, SYGVKD. CDR3 nucleotide sequence: TGTGCCACCCAAACCCAACAGGACCCCGGGGAGCTGTTTTTT. Protein product: CATQTQQDPGELFF.

This clone was seen a handful of times. J is TRBJ1-2 and V is TRBV6-5; TRBD1 matches 9 bases. Germline loops: CDR1 MNHEY, CDR2 SVGAGI. The CDR3 covers 15 residues. The V gene end was trimmed by 6 bases and the J gene end by 6 bases; junction bases not matched to a gene: 11. The CDR3 sequence: CASRYRDRVLDGYTF. DNA for the CDR3: TGTGCCAGCAGGTACCGGGACAGGGTATTAGATGGCTACACCTTC.

The gene calls are TRBV6-1 and TRBJ2-7, with 14 bases fitting TRBD2. The V and J ends lost 1 base and 4 bases, in that order; junction bases with no gene match: 6. CDR3 length: 17 amino acids. CDR1 and CDR2 (germline): MNHNS, SASEGT. CDR3 DNA: TGTGCCAGCAGTGAAGATCGACTAGCGGGAGGGGGGTACGAGCAGTACTTC. Encoded protein: CASSEDRLAGGGYEQYF.